The present T cell receptor beta chain was sequenced within a study of shared clonotypes between healthy human individuals. Overall study: The donor group consisted of two women and a few men, aged 18 to 49.

The CDR3 has 16 amino acids. The junction had 8 bases not matched to a gene; V was cut back by 3 bases and J by 1 base. Germline V gene lookup returns CDR1 KGHSH and CDR2 LQKENI. Profiled with immunoSEQ multiplex PCR; TCRdb holds only in-frame clones, not every one. This table has about 490,000 clones, more than 75% appearing once. The V call is TRBV18, the J call TRBJ1-2; 7 bases line up with TRBD1. Material: PBMCs. This receptor was taken from a woman in her 40s in good health. Some clones in this sample may be carry-over from other donors' samples. CDR3 in amino acids: CASSPLDRDGNYGYTF. For the CDR3, the DNA is TGTGCCAGCTCACCGCTAGACAGGGATGGTAACTATGGCTACACCTTC.